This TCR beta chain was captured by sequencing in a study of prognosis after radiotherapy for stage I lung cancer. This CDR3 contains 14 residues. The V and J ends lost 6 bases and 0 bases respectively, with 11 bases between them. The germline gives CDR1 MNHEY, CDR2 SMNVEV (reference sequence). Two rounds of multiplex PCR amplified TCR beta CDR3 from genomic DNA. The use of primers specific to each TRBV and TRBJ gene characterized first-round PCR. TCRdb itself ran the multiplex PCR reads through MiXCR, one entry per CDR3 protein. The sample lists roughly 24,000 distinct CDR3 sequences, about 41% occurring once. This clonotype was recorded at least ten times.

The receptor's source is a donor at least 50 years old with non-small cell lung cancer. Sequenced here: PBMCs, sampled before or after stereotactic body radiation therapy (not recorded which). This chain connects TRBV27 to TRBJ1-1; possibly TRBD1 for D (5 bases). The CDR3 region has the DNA TGTGCCAGCAGAGCGACAGAATTGAACACTGAAGCTTTCTTT. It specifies CASRATELNTEAFF.